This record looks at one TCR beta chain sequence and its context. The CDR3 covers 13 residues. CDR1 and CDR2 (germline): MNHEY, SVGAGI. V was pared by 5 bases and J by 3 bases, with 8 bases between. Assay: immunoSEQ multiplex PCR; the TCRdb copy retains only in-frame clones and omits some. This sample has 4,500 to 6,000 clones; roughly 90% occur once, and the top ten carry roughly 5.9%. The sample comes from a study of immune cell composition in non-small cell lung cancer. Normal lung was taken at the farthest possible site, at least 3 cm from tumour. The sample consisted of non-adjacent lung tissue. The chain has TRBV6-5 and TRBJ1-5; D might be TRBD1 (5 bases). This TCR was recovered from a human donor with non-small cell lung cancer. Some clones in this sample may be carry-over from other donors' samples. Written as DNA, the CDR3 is TGTGCCAGCAGTGTCAGGGTCAATCAGCCCCAGCATTTT. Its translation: CASSVRVNQPQHF.